This T cell receptor beta chain emerged from a study of glioma-infiltrating T cells. The study, taken as a whole, reports: Only very few CDR3 sequences appeared in both tissue and blood. Tissue-blood divergence was below expectation in non-neoplastic patients, above in gliomas.

This CDR3 is built from 14 residues. Per germline, CDR1 SNHLY and CDR2 FYNNEI. V lost 6 bases to trimming and J lost 3 bases; unmatched junction nucleotides: 7. Only a few counts were recorded for this clonotype. What it recognizes is unknown. TCR alpha and beta CDR3 regions were amplified from RNA using iRepertoire nested multiplex PCR. One-step reverse transcription and amplification started from approximately 100-400 ng of tissue mRNA or PBMC total RNA. TCRdb ran MiXCR on the multiplex PCR reads and lists one entry per CDR3 protein. This repertoire shows roughly 20,000 distinct CDR3 sequences, about 22% found once; its top ten account for approximately 14%.

This sequence joins TRBV2 and TRBJ2-7, with TRBD1 matching over 8 bases. Sequencing input: glioma tissue, nonneoplastic brain tissue, or PBMCs (not recorded which). The receptor comes from a human donor with low-grade glioma or glioblastoma, undergoing nonglioma brain surgery, or in good health (not recorded which). The CDR3, as DNA: TGTGCCAGCAGCGAACAGGGGGTTCACTACGAGCAGTACTTC. Amino acids: CASSEQGVHYEQYF.